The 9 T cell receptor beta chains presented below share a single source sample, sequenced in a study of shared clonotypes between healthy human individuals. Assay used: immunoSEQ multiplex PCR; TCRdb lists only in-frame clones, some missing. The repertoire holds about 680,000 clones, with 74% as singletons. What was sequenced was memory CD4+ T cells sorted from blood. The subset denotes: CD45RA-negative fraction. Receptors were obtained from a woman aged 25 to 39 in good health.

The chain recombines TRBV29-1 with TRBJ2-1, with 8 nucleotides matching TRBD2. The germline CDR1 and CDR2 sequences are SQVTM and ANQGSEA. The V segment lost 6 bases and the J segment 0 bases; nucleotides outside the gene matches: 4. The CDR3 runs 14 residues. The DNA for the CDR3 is TGCAGCGTGTTAAGCGGGAGCTCCTACAATGAGCAGTTCTTC. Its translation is CSVLSGSSYNEQFF.

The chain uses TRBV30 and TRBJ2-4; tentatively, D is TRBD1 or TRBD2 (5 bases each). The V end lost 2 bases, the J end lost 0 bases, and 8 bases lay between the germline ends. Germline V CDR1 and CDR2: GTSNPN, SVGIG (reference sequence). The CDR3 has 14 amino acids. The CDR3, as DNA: TGTGCCTGGAGTACCGGGACAGCCAAAAACATTCAGTACTTC. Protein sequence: CAWSTGTAKNIQYF.

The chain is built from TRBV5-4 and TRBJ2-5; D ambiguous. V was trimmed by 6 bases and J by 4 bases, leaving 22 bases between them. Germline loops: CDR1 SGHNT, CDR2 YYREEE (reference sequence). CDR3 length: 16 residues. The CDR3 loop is CASTAGSSRLGETQYF. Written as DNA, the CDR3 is TGTGCCAGCACGGCTGGGTCCTCCCGGTTAGGAGAGACCCAGTACTTC.

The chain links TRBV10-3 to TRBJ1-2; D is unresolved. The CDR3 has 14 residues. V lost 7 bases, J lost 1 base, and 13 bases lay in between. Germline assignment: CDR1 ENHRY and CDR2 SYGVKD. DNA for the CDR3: TGTGCCATCACCGGAAGTCCGGATAACTATGGCTACACCTTC. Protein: CAITGSPDNYGYTF.

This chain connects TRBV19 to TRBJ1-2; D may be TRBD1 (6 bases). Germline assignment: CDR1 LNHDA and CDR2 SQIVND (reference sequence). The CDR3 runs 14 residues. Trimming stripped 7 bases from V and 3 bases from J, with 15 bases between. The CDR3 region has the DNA TGTGCCAGTACCACCCAGGGGCGCGACTATGGCTACACCTTC. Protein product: CASTTQGRDYGYTF.

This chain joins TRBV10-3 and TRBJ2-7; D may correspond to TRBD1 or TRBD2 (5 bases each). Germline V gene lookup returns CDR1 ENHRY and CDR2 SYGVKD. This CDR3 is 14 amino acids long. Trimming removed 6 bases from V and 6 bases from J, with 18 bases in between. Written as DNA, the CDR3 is TGTGCCATCAGGGGGGTGTCTAACAATGGCGAGCAGTACTTC. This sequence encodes CAIRGVSNNGEQYF.

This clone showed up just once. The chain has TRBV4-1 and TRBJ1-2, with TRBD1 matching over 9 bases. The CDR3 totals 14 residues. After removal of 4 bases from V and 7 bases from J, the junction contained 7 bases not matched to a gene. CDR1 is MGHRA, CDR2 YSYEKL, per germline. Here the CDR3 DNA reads TGCGCCAGCAGCCCACCGGGACAGGGTGCTGGCTACACCTTC. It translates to CASSPPGQGAGYTF.

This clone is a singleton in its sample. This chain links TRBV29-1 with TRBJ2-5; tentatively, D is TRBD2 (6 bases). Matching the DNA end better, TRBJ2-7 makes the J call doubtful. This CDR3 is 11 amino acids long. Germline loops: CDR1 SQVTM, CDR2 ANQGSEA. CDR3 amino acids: CSVASDHEQYF. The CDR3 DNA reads TGCAGCGTTGCTAGCGACCACGAGCAGTACTTC.

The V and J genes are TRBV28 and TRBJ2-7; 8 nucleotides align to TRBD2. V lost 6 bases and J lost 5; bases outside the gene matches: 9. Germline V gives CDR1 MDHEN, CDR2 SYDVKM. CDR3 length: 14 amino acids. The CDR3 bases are TGTGCCAGCAGCCAACTAGCGGAGGGGAACGAGCAGTACTTC. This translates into CASSQLAEGNEQYF.